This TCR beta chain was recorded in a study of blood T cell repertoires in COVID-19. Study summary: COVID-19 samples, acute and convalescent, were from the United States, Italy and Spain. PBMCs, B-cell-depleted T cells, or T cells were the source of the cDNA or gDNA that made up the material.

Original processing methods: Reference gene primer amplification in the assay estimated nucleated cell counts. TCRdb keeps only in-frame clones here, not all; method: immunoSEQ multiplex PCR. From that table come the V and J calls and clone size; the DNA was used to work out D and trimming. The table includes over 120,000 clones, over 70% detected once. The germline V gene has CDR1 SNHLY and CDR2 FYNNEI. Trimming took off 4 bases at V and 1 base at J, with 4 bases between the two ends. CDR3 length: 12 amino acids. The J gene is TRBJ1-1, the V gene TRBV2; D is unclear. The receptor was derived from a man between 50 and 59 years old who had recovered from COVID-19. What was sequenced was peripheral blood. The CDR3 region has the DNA TGTGCCAGCAGTGCACAGAACACTGAAGCTTTCTTT. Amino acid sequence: CASSAQNTEAFF.